This T cell receptor beta chain appears in the sequencing data of a study of T cell repertoires in cytomegalovirus infection. Study-wide context: Public TCR beta signatures marked donors with CMV infection and the matching HLA.

Points on this clonotype: Relative to the germline gene, one junction end is altered; a read error may explain this.

This CDR3 comprises 11 residues. Germline V gives CDR1 SGHVT, CDR2 SQSDAQ. Via MiXCR, TCRdb re-called the reads, giving one row per CDR3 protein. The table includes 150,000 to 200,000 distinct CDR3 sequences, 28% detected once. The sample comprised PBMCs. The clonotype was recovered from a human donor in good health (CMV status not recorded). Some clones in this sample may be carry-over from other donors' samples. This chain uses TRBV7-4 with TRBJ2-1; TRBD2 agrees at 10 bases. The CDR3 loop reads CASSPLAGLSF. CDR3 coding DNA: TGTGCCAGCAGCCCACTAGCGGGGCTGTCCTTC.